A selection of T cell receptor beta chains follows, all from one sample in a study of shared clonotypes between healthy human individuals. The method was immunoSEQ multiplex PCR; TCRdb's version includes in-frame clones alone and lacks a portion of them. The sample consists of a few hundred thousand clones, around 90% of them appearing once. The sample taken for sequencing was memory CD8+ T cells sorted from blood. The receptors originated from a man between 18 and 29 years old in good health. Both conserved end residues are part of each CDR3. The D gene is left open where the match is weak. Rows give clone size only sometimes, using once, few, many, or a class for an expanded clone.

v_gene,j_gene,abundance,d_gene,CDR3aa,CDR3nt
TRBV10-3,TRBJ2-7,NA,NA,CAISDGYEQYF,TGTGCCATCAGTGATGGCTACGAGCAGTACTTC
TRBV27,TRBJ1-1,few,NA,CASSLFQGWDTEAFF,TGTGCCAGCAGTTTATTTCAGGGGTGGGACACTGAAGCTTTCTTT
TRBV7-8,TRBJ2-7,NA,NA,CASSLPPLGTYEQYF,TGTGCCAGCAGCCTGCCCCCGCTCGGGACCTACGAGCAGTACTTC
TRBV6-5,TRBJ2-7,NA,NA,CASSLRDQDPHEQYF,TGTGCCAGCAGTCTCCGGGACCAAGATCCCCACGAGCAGTACTTC
TRBV5-1,TRBJ2-3,NA,NA,CASSLLGPDTQYF,TGCGCCAGCAGCTTGCTCGGACCAGATACGCAGTATTTT
TRBV9,TRBJ1-2,NA,NA,CASSVGGYGYTF,TGTGCCAGCAGCGTAGGGGGATACGGCTACACCTTC
TRBV6-1,TRBJ2-1,NA,TRBD2,CASSDTLAGVTWDEQFF,TGTGCCAGCAGTGATACACTAGCGGGGGTGACATGGGATGAGCAGTTCTTC
TRBV15,TRBJ2-7,NA,NA,CATSPGQSYEQYF,TGTGCCACCAGCCCCGGACAGTCTTACGAGCAGTACTTC
TRBV4-3,TRBJ2-2,NA,TRBD2,CASSQDRLAGVGTGELFF,TGCGCCAGCAGCCAAGATCGACTAGCGGGAGTTGGCACCGGGGAGCTGTTTTTT
TRBV20-1,TRBJ2-1,NA,NA,CTSTPYNEQFF,TGCACTTCGACACCCTACAATGAGCAGTTCTTC
TRBV10-3,TRBJ2-3,NA,TRBD2,CAASGLGPTDTQYF,TGTGCCGCGTCGGGACTAGGGCCCACAGATACGCAGTATTTT
TRBV27,TRBJ1-5,NA,NA,CASSTLGTTNQPQHF,TGTGCCAGCAGTACTCTTGGGACGACCAACCAGCCCCAGCATTTT
TRBV6-5,TRBJ1-2,NA,NA,CASSYSERMDYGYTF,TGTGCCAGCAGTTACTCGGAGAGAATGGACTATGGCTACACCTTC
TRBV5-1,TRBJ2-7,NA,NA,CASSLGDSHEQYF,TGCGCCAGCAGCTTGGGGGACTCCCACGAGCAGTACTTC
TRBV11-2,TRBJ2-5,once,NA,CASSLGSRAAQETQYF,TGTGCCAGCAGCTTAGGAAGTCGGGCAGCCCAAGAGACCCAGTACTTC
TRBV19,TRBJ2-7,NA,NA,CASSSPPAGMPYEQYF,TGTGCCAGTAGTAGTCCCCCGGCGGGGATGCCCTACGAGCAGTACTTC
TRBV4-1,TRBJ2-2,NA,TRBD2,CASSPRGGAGELFF,TGCGCCAGCAGCCCTCGGGGAGGGGCTGGGGAGCTGTTTTTT
TRBV7-9,TRBJ2-1,NA,NA,CASSLIGLYNEQFF,TGTGCCAGCAGCTTAATCGGGTTGTACAATGAGCAGTTCTTC
TRBV11-2,TRBJ2-3,once,NA,CASSLIPDSTDTQYF,TGTGCCAGCAGCTTAATCCCCGACAGCACAGATACGCAGTATTTT
TRBV27,TRBJ1-1,once,NA,CASTIQGGTEAFF,TGTGCCAGCACCATTCAGGGCGGCACTGAAGCTTTCTTT
TRBV11-2,TRBJ1-1,NA,NA,CASSLGASKYEAFF,TGTGCCAGCAGCTTAGGGGCCAGCAAGTACGAAGCTTTCTTT
TRBV11-2,TRBJ2-2,NA,NA,CASSSLGELFF,TGTGCCAGCAGCTCCCTCGGGGAGCTGTTTTTT
TRBV29-1,TRBJ2-5,NA,NA,CSVEQGYQTQYF,TGCAGCGTTGAACAGGGGTATCAGACCCAGTACTTC
TRBV28,TRBJ2-7,NA,NA,CASRTQGYEQYF,TGTGCCAGCAGAACACAGGGCTACGAGCAGTACTTC
TRBV6-1,TRBJ2-5,NA,NA,CASSESGVRGQETQYF,TGTGCCAGCAGTGAATCGGGGGTCAGGGGCCAAGAGACCCAGTACTTC
TRBV2,TRBJ2-3,once,NA,CASSEGTASTDTQYF,TGTGCCAGCAGTGAAGGGACTGCTAGCACAGATACGCAGTATTTT
TRBV6-5,TRBJ2-4,NA,TRBD2,CASREGLAENIQYF,TGTGCCAGCAGGGAGGGACTAGCGGAAAACATTCAGTACTTC
TRBV25-1,TRBJ2-7,few,NA,CASSGVTAYEQYF,TGTGCCAGCAGTGGTGTCACCGCCTACGAGCAGTACTTC
TRBV27,TRBJ1-2,NA,NA,CASSQSPRGNYGYTF,TGTGCCAGCAGTCAGTCCCCCCGGGGGAACTATGGCTACACCTTC
TRBV28,TRBJ2-7,NA,TRBD2,CASSLSRGGYEQYF,TGTGCCAGCAGTTTATCCCGGGGGGGTTACGAGCAGTACTTC
TRBV10-1,TRBJ2-7,NA,NA,CASSESIGSYEQYF,TGCGCCAGCAGTGAGTCAATAGGCTCCTACGAGCAGTACTTC
TRBV27,TRBJ2-7,NA,TRBD1,CASSSLLRGQARAVSYEQYF,TGTGCCAGCAGTTCCCTCCTCAGGGGACAGGCCCGAGCCGTTTCCTACGAGCAGTACTTC
TRBV7-8,TRBJ2-7,NA,TRBD1,CASSLGWGTDYEQYF,TGTGCCAGCAGCTTAGGATGGGGGACAGATTACGAGCAGTACTTC